These T cell receptor beta chains were read from a single sample in a study of shared clonotypes between healthy human individuals. The repertoire was sequenced with immunoSEQ multiplex PCR; TCRdb's copy has only in-frame clones and lacks some. In the table there are more than 550,000 clones, roughly two thirds of which are singletons. The sample taken for sequencing was memory CD4+ T cells sorted from blood. Receptors originate from a woman aged 25 to 45 in good health. Both conserved end residues are part of each CDR3. The order of the fields is D gene, J gene, V gene, clone size, CDR3 DNA, CDR3 protein. D genes are given only for firm matches. Clone size, where shown, is once, few, many, or a class for clones that have expanded.

- TRBJ2-5 TRBV5-1 - TGCGCCAGCCGGGACACCGAAGAGACCCAGTACTTC CASRDTEETQYF
TRBD2 TRBJ2-3 TRBV10-3 - TGTGCCATCAGTGAGACACTAGCGCATTTGCTCACAGATACGCAGTATTTT CAISETLAHLLTDTQYF
TRBD1 TRBJ1-4 TRBV30 - TGTGCCTGGAGTTCCGGGACAGGGGGAGAAAAACTGTTTTTT CAWSSGTGGEKLFF
TRBD1 TRBJ1-1 TRBV29-1 - TGCAGCGTTGAAGACAGGGGGCGCGACACTGAAGCTTTCTTT CSVEDRGRDTEAFF
TRBD1 TRBJ1-1 TRBV7-8 - TGTGCCAGCAGCCACGTCGACCTCACGGGACAGAAGAACACTGAAGCTTTCTTT CASSHVDLTGQKNTEAFF
- TRBJ2-2 TRBV9 many TGTGCCAGCAGCGCACAAGGAGTTGGGGAGCTGTTTTTT CASSAQGVGELFF
- TRBJ2-7 TRBV19 few TGTGCCAGTAGTCCCCAGGGTGGCGAACTAGGCTACGAGCAGTACTTC CASSPQGGELGYEQYF
- TRBJ2-3 TRBV15 - TGTGCCACCAGCAGGACCGGGACTAGCACAGATACGCAGTATTTT CATSRTGTSTDTQYF
- TRBJ2-3 TRBV7-8 - TGTGCCAGCAGCTTAGTGATGCTGGAGGGCACAGATACGCAGTATTTT CASSLVMLEGTDTQYF
TRBD1 TRBJ2-6 TRBV19 - TGTGCCAGTAGTATACAGGGGGTCGGGGCCAACGTCCTGACTTTC CASSIQGVGANVLTF
- TRBJ2-5 TRBV18 - TGTGCCAGCTCACCAGGACAGATAGAGACCCAGTACTTC CASSPGQIETQYF
TRBD1 TRBJ1-5 TRBV30 - TGTGCCTGGAGTGTACGGGACAGGGGCTTCAATCAGCCCCAGCATTTT CAWSVRDRGFNQPQHF
- TRBJ1-2 TRBV29-1 few TGCAGCGTTTCTCCCTGGACGGGAGGCTACACCTTC CSVSPWTGGYTF
- TRBJ1-2 TRBV30 few TGTGCCTGGAGTCCCGGAATCCAAGCAGGCTACACCTTC CAWSPGIQAGYTF
TRBD1 TRBJ1-1 TRBV5-5 - TGTGCCAGCAGGCGGACAGGGACTGAAGCTTTCTTT CASRRTGTEAFF
- TRBJ1-2 TRBV14 - TGTGCCAGCAGCCAAGATGCGGGACACACCTATGGCTACACCTTC CASSQDAGHTYGYTF
- TRBJ2-1 TRBV15 few TGTGCCACCAGCAGCTCGCGAGCCCCCGCAGGGGAGCAGTTCTTC CATSSSRAPAGEQFF
TRBD1 TRBJ2-7 TRBV19 - TGTGCCAGTAGTATAGGGACAGGGAGACTCTACGAGCAGTACTTC CASSIGTGRLYEQYF
- TRBJ2-3 TRBV19 - TGTGCCAGTAGTAGCTCCGGGTCTCGAGGTACGCAGTATTTT CASSSSGSRGTQYF
TRBD1 TRBJ2-3 TRBV19 - TGTGCCAGTAGCCAAATACGAGGGACAGGGTTGACAGATACGCAGTATTTT CASSQIRGTGLTDTQYF
TRBD2 TRBJ2-3 TRBV11-1 - TGTGCCAGCAGCATCCGGTTAGCGGGACACACAGATACGCAGTATTTT CASSIRLAGHTDTQYF
- TRBJ2-7 TRBV19 - TGTGCCACCGGCCGGGGCAGGTTCTCCTACGAGCAGTACTTC CATGRGRFSYEQYF
- TRBJ2-1 TRBV7-2 - TGTGCCAGCAGGAAGGGCCTTGGGCGTGAATTCTTC CASRKGLGREFF
- TRBJ2-5 TRBV25-1 - TGTGCCTCCGGGACACCCTGGAGAGAGACCCAGTACTTC CASGTPWRETQYF
TRBD2 TRBJ2-7 TRBV7-6 - TGTGCCAGCAGCTTAGCTTTGGGACTAGCCTACGAGCAGTACTTC CASSLALGLAYEQYF
- TRBJ2-2 TRBV28 - TGTGCCAGCAGTAAACAGGGACACTTCGGGGAGCTGTTTTTT CASSKQGHFGELFF
TRBD2 TRBJ2-3 TRBV2 - TGTGCCAGCAGGAGACTAGCGGGGACCCAGGGGGATACGCAGTATTTT CASRRLAGTQGDTQYF
- TRBJ2-1 TRBV10-3 - TGTGCCATTGAGGACGGTTACAATGAGCAGTTCTTC CAIEDGYNEQFF
- TRBJ2-5 TRBV5-1 - TGCGCCAGCAAAGAAGAAGAGACCCAGTACTTC CASKEEETQYF
- TRBJ1-1 TRBV14 - TGTGCCAGCAGCCCCTTGGATCGTAGGGGGGGGTTGGCTTTCTTT CASSPLDRRGGLAFF
TRBD1 TRBJ2-7 TRBV7-9 - TGTGCCAGCAGCTTGGACTGGGACAGGGTCGAGCAGTACTTC CASSLDWDRVEQYF
TRBD2 TRBJ2-3 TRBV19 - TGTGCCAGTAGTGACGGGACTAGTATCGCAGATACGCAGTATTTT CASSDGTSIADTQYF
- TRBJ2-3 TRBV28 many TGTGCCAGCAGTTACACCGGGGATCGAAGCACAGATACGCAGTATTTT CASSYTGDRSTDTQYF
- TRBJ2-7 TRBV5-1 - TGCGCCAGCAGCTTGGCGGCAGGGACCACCTACGAGCAGTACTTC CASSLAAGTTYEQYF
- TRBJ2-5 TRBV27 - TGTGCCAGCAGTTCGCGGTACCAAGAGACCCAGTACTTC CASSSRYQETQYF
- TRBJ2-3 TRBV6-5 - TGTGCCAGCAGTTCAAGGCGGGGCGCAGATACGCAGTATTTT CASSSRRGADTQYF
TRBD1 TRBJ1-5 TRBV19 - TGTGCCAGTAGTCCTTTCTCGGACAGGGTAGAGGGTCAGCCCCAGCATTTT CASSPFSDRVEGQPQHF
- TRBJ2-1 TRBV18 - TGTGCCAGCTCACCACCCTCTTCTAGCGATCCCTACAATGAGCAGTTCTTC CASSPPSSSDPYNEQFF
TRBD1 TRBJ1-1 TRBV6-5 - TGTGCCAGCAGTTCCAAAAGGACAGGGAGGAACACTGAAGCTTTCTTT CASSSKRTGRNTEAFF
TRBD2 TRBJ2-2 TRBV4-1 - TGCGCCAGCAGCCAACTGGGCGGGAGGGGTGGTACCGGGGAGCTGTTTTTT CASSQLGGRGGTGELFF
- TRBJ1-1 TRBV27 - TGTGCCAGCAGCAACGACGGGGTTGGTGAAGCTTTCTTT CASSNDGVGEAFF
- TRBJ2-1 TRBV14 few TGTGCCAGCAGCCAGATAATTTCTAGCAATGAGCAGTTCTTC CASSQIISSNEQFF
- TRBJ2-1 TRBV29-1 once TGCAGCGTTAAACAGGGAGGGGAGCAGTTCTTC CSVKQGGEQFF
- TRBJ2-7 TRBV7-9 - TGTGCCAGCAGCTTAGCCTTGGGACCCCACAAGCCTGACTTC CASSLALGPHKPDF
TRBD1 TRBJ1-4 TRBV18 - TGTGCCAGCTCACCGAACCGGGACAGTAACGAAAAACTGTTTTTT CASSPNRDSNEKLFF
- TRBJ1-4 TRBV4-2 - TGTGCCAGCAGCCCCAGGGCCAGGGATAATGAAAAACTGTTTTTT CASSPRARDNEKLFF
TRBD2 TRBJ2-7 TRBV6-1 - TGTGCCAGCAGTGAAGCGGGGACTAGCTCGGACGAGCAGTACTTC CASSEAGTSSDEQYF
- TRBJ1-1 TRBV29-1 many TGCAGCGTTGAGGGGAACACTGAAGCTTTCTTT CSVEGNTEAFF
TRBD2 TRBJ2-5 TRBV12-5 - TGTGCTAGTGGTTTGGCGGGAGGGGAGACCCAGTACTTC CASGLAGGETQYF
TRBD1 TRBJ1-1 TRBV7-9 - TGTGCCAGCAGCCGACCTCGGGACAGGACCACTGAAGCTTTCTTT CASSRPRDRTTEAFF
TRBD1 TRBJ1-1 TRBV30 - TGTGCCTGGAGTGTACAGTGGGACAGGGGGAACACTGAAGCTTTCTTT CAWSVQWDRGNTEAFF
- TRBJ2-2 TRBV29-1 - TGCAGCGTTGCGGGGCGTTGGACCGGGGAGCTGTTTTTT CSVAGRWTGELFF
- TRBJ2-5 TRBV19 few TGTGCCAGTAGTACCGGGGGGACCCAGTACTTC CASSTGGTQYF
TRBD2 TRBJ2-3 TRBV6-1 - TGTGCCAGCAGTGAACGACTAGCGGGAGGACGTACAGATACGCAGTATTTT CASSERLAGGRTDTQYF
- TRBJ1-1 TRBV7-2 - TGTGCCAGCAGCTTAGGGTTTTATGGCAGGGAGGACACTGAAGCTTTCTTT CASSLGFYGREDTEAFF
TRBD2 TRBJ2-3 TRBV7-6 - TGTGCCAGCAGCTTCACTCTAGCGGGAGTTGGAGATACGCAGTATTTT CASSFTLAGVGDTQYF
- TRBJ2-1 TRBV27 - TGTGCCAGCGGACGAACTTTTCACAATGAGCAGTTCTTC CASGRTFHNEQFF
- TRBJ1-2 TRBV2 once TGTGCCAGCAGTGAAATACAGCGCGATGGCTACACCTTC CASSEIQRDGYTF
- TRBJ1-1 TRBV28 - TGTGCCAGCAGAGAATACCCCCACTCTGAAGCTTTCTTT CASREYPHSEAFF
TRBD1 TRBJ1-1 TRBV7-2 - TGTGCCAGCAGCTCTTCCTCCGGGACAGCGTTCGGTGAAGCTTTCTTT CASSSSSGTAFGEAFF